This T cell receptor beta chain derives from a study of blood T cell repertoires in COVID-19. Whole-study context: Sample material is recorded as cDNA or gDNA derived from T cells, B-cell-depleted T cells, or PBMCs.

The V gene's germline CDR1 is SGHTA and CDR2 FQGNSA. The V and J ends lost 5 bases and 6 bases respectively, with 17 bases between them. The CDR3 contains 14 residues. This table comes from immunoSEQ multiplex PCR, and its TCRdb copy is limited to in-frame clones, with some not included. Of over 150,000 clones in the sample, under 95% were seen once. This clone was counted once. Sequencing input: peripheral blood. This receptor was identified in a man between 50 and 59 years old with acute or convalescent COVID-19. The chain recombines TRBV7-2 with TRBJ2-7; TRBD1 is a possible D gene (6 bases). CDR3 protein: CASSLNRVSREQYF. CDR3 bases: TGTGCCAGCAGCCTAAACAGGGTTTCCCGCGAGCAGTACTTC.